Below are 5 T cell receptor beta chains sequenced from a single sample in a study of patients and donors after allogeneic stem cell transplantation. TCRdb reprocessed the RT-PCR reads via MiXCR and lists one record per CDR3 protein. The table includes tens of thousands of distinct CDR3 sequences, around 48% detected once. The sample taken for sequencing was blood, either unsorted or a sorted T cell fraction (not recorded which). The receptor source for this set is a human donor who was either an allogeneic HSCT recipient or a stem cell or donor lymphocyte infusion donor (not recorded which). It is not recorded whose cells these are; they may come from a transplant donor.

The chain is built from TRBV20-1 and TRBJ1-1; D is unresolved. The V end lost 3 bases, the J end lost 1 base, and 12 bases lay between the germline ends. CDR1 and CDR2 from the germline V gene are DFQATT and SNEGSKA (reference sequence). The CDR3 has 14 amino acids. The CDR3: CSARTPPKNTEAFF. In DNA form, the CDR3 reads TGCAGTGCTAGGACTCCCCCGAAGAACACTGAAGCTTTCTTT.

This clonotype was detected a few times. The chain carries TRBV7-2 and TRBJ1-5; no reliable D call. V lost 2 bases and J 7 bases, leaving 12 bases between the germline ends. This CDR3 spans 14 amino acids. Germline V lookup: CDR1 SGHTA, CDR2 FQGNSA. The CDR3 DNA follows: TGTGCCAGCAGCTTACGCCTCAGCGACCAGCCCCAGCATTTT. Protein product: CASSLRLSDQPQHF.

This clonotype has just a few counts. The V call is TRBV20-1, the J call TRBJ1-3, with unresolved D. The CDR3 is 16 amino acids. With 0 bases removed from V and 0 bases from J, the gap between germline ends came to 12 bases. CDR1 is DFQATT, CDR2 SNEGSKA, per germline (reference sequence). The CDR3 DNA sequence: TGCAGTGCTAGAGATGAAGACGGTTACTCTGGAAACACCATATATTTT. Translating it yields CSARDEDGYSGNTIYF.

The table lists this clonotype with many counts. The V gene is TRBV28, the J gene TRBJ1-1; D is undetermined. Germline V lookup: CDR1 MDHEN, CDR2 SYDVKM. Trimming cost V 6 bases and J 6 bases, with 14 bases left between them. This CDR3 has 13 amino acids. The CDR3 loop is CASSYTAVAEAFF. The CDR3 nucleotides are TGTGCCAGCAGCTACACAGCAGTCGCTGAAGCTTTCTTT.

The V and J genes are TRBV6-5 and TRBJ2-1; D tentatively reads TRBD1 or TRBD2 (5 bases each). CDR3 length: 16 residues. V lost 2 bases to trimming and J lost 5 bases, with 16 bases between them. Per germline, CDR1 MNHEY and CDR2 SVGAGI. This CDR3 reads CASSYNKLGAHNEQFF. CDR3 nucleotide sequence: TGTGCCAGCAGTTACAACAAGCTCGGGGCCCACAATGAGCAGTTCTTC.